The 15 T cell receptor beta chains in this list originate from one sample, sequenced in a study of T cell changes during pregnancy in multiple sclerosis. Measured with immunoSEQ multiplex PCR; TCRdb has only the in-frame clones, and not every one. The sample carries tens of thousands of clones, 90% recorded once. The specimen comprised peripheral blood, sampled in the first trimester of pregnancy. The receptors here all came from a female donor in good health, enrolled as a control in a pregnancy study.

J is TRBJ2-7 and V is TRBV5-4; tentatively, D is TRBD2 (5 bases). V was trimmed by 2 bases and J by 7 bases, leaving 13 bases between them. Germline loops: CDR1 SGHNT, CDR2 YYREEE (reference sequence). CDR3 size: 13 residues. CDR3 DNA sequence: TGTGCCAGCAGCTTCGGAGCGGTGGGGGAGCAGTACTTC. It translates to CASSFGAVGEQYF.

Notes on this clone: Other DNA sequences of this sample code for an identical CDR3. V and J are TRBV5-1 and TRBJ2-5; D gene ambiguous. CDR3 length: 14 amino acids. V lost 0 bases and J 1 base, leaving 7 bases between the germline ends. Germline values: CDR1 SGHRS, CDR2 YFSETQ. CDR3 in DNA: TGCGCCAGCAGCTTGGGAGGCGGCCAAGAGACCCAGTACTTC. Translating it yields CASSLGGGQETQYF.

The rearrangement uses TRBV25-1 and TRBJ1-2; 12 positions agree with TRBD1. Per germline, CDR1 MGHDK and CDR2 SYGVNS. The CDR3 is made up of 16 amino acids. V shed 5 bases, J shed 4 bases, and the junction held 8 bases outside the gene matches. The CDR3 here is CASSRSGGQGAYGYTF. The CDR3 nucleotides read TGTGCCAGCAGTCGATCAGGGGGACAGGGGGCCTATGGCTACACCTTC.

CDR3 amino acids: CAWRAKQGTNQPQHF. CDR3 in DNA: TGTGCCTGGAGGGCAAAACAGGGGACTAATCAGCCCCAGCATTTT. This sequence joins TRBV30 and TRBJ1-5, with 7 bases identical to TRBD1. Trimming cost V 3 bases and J 4 bases; bases outside gene matches: 9. CDR3 length equals 15 residues. Per germline, CDR1 GTSNPN and CDR2 SVGIG (reference sequence).

The rearrangement uses TRBV7-9 and TRBJ2-7, with 8 bases that match TRBD1. The CDR3 has 17 amino acids. J lost 3 bases, V lost 0 bases, and 10 bases had no gene match. Germline lookup yields CDR1 SEHNR and CDR2 FQNEAQ (reference sequence). The CDR3 DNA sequence: TGTGCCAGCAGCTTAGCGCCGGCAGGGGGCATGAACTACGAGCAGTACTTC. Encoded protein: CASSLAPAGGMNYEQYF.

This chain connects TRBV12-5 to TRBJ2-1, with TRBD2 as a possible D gene (6 bases). Germline lookup yields CDR1 LGHNT and CDR2 FRNRAP. The length of the CDR3 is 12 residues. The V end lost 5 bases, the J end lost 9 bases, and 11 bases lay between the germline ends. The CDR3 here is CASGPGLGEQFF. CDR3 DNA sequence: TGTGCTAGTGGTCCGGGACTTGGTGAGCAGTTCTTC.

The chain couples TRBV5-5 to TRBJ2-5; D not certain. Deletions cut 1 base from V and 2 bases from J, with 6 bases between. The CDR3 extends over 13 amino acids. Per germline, CDR1 SGHKS and CDR2 YYEKEE (reference sequence). The CDR3 spells CASSLIRQETQYF. DNA of the CDR3: TGTGCCAGCAGCTTGATCAGACAAGAGACCCAGTACTTC.

The chain carries TRBV28 and TRBJ2-7, with D possibly matching TRBD1 (6 bases). The CDR3 totals 15 residues. Between the trimmed V and J ends, which lost 7 bases and 4 bases, there was a span of 20 bases. Germline values: CDR1 MDHEN, CDR2 SYDVKM. The CDR3 DNA follows: TGTGCCAGCACCGCCAACCCTACAGGGTGGTACGAGCAGTACTTC. This gives the protein CASTANPTGWYEQYF.

V and J are TRBV14 and TRBJ1-2, with D hard to call. CDR1 is SGHDN, CDR2 FVKESK, per germline. The CDR3 contains 13 residues. The V end lost 4 bases, the J end lost 5 bases, and 11 bases lay between the germline ends. The CDR3 spells CASSRAPSYGYTF. CDR3 DNA sequence: TGTGCCAGCAGCCGAGCTCCTAGTTATGGCTACACCTTC. Variable domain in full (rest from reference TRBV14 and TRBJ1-2): EAGVTQFPSHSVIEKGQTVTLRCDPISGHDNLYWYRRVMGKEIKFLLHFVKESKQDESGMPNNRFLAERTGGTYSTLKVQPAELEDSGVYFCASSRAPSYGYTFGSGTRLTVV.

The chain employs TRBV19 and TRBJ2-2, with D tentatively TRBD2 (5 bases). Germline loops: CDR1 LNHDA, CDR2 SQIVND (reference sequence). This CDR3 spans 14 amino acids. V gave up 5 bases and J gave up 6 bases, with 13 bases separating them. For the CDR3, the DNA is TGTGCCAGTAGTTTGTCTAGCTCTGCCGGGGAGCTGTTTTTT. This gives the protein CASSLSSSAGELFF. Full variable domain (missing parts from reference TRBV19 and TRBJ2-2): DGGITQSPKYLFRKEGQNVTLSCEQNLNHDAMYWYRQDPGQGLRLIYYSQIVNDFQKGDIAEGYSVSREKKESFPLTVTSAQKNPTAFYLCASSLSSSAGELFFGEGSRLTVL.

The chain employs TRBV28 and TRBJ2-2; possible D gene TRBD1, 5 bases. V shed 5 bases and J shed 9 bases, with 22 bases lying between them. CDR1 and CDR2 (germline): MDHEN, SYDVKM. The CDR3 is 16 residues long. The chain's CDR3 is CASSTTHRPRGRELFF. CDR3 nucleotides: TGTGCCAGCAGTACGACCCACAGGCCAAGGGGCCGGGAGCTGTTTTTT. The variable domain in full, with the rest retrieved from reference TRBV28 and TRBJ2-2, is DVKVTQSSRYLVKRTGEKVFLECVQDMDHENMFWYRQDPGLGLRLIYFSYDVKMKEKGDIPEGYSVSREKKERFSLILESASTNQTSMYLCASSTTHRPRGRELFFGEGSRLTVL.

The chain has TRBV30 and TRBJ2-4; TRBD1 is a possible D gene (5 bases). Germline CDR1 is GTSNPN and CDR2 is SVGIG (reference sequence). V lost 2 bases and J 3 bases, leaving 14 bases between the germline ends. The CDR3 length is 15 residues. Here the CDR3 DNA reads TGTGCCTGGAGTTTCCCCAGGGTAGACAAAAACATTCAGTACTTC. It codes for CAWSFPRVDKNIQYF.

The chain carries TRBV19 and TRBJ1-5; D ambiguous. Germline values: CDR1 LNHDA, CDR2 SQIVND (reference sequence). V lost 8 bases to trimming and J lost 1 base, with 12 bases between them. The CDR3 runs to 14 residues. In DNA form, the CDR3 reads TGTGCCAGTGTCGCGGTGATGAGCAATCAGCCCCAGCATTTT. This translates into CASVAVMSNQPQHF.

The chain recombines TRBV5-4 with TRBJ2-5; 16 bases align to TRBD2. V dropped 2 bases and J dropped 4; count of bases not matched to a gene: 11. The length of the CDR3 is 19 residues. In germline, CDR1 is SGHNT, CDR2 YYREEE (reference sequence). For the CDR3, the DNA is TGTGCCAGCAGCTTTTCCGGGACTAGCGGGGGGGGCACGGGAGAGACCCAGTACTTC. Amino acids: CASSFSGTSGGGTGETQYF.

This chain links TRBV9 with TRBJ1-3, with D hard to call. The V gene's germline CDR1 is SGDLS and CDR2 YYNGEE. There are 16 residues in the CDR3. With 1 base removed from V and 0 bases from J, the gap between germline ends came to 11 bases. CDR3 DNA sequence: TGTGCCAGCAGCGTAACGACTGGTTACTCTGGAAACACCATATATTTT. Translating gives CASSVTTGYSGNTIYF. Together with reference TRBV9 and TRBJ1-3, the CDR3 gives the full variable domain: DSGVTQTPKHLITATGQRVTLRCSPRSGDLSVYWYQQSLDQGLQFLIQYYNGEERAKGNILERFSAQQFPDLHSELNLSSLELGDSALYFCASSVTTGYSGNTIYFGEGSWLTVV.